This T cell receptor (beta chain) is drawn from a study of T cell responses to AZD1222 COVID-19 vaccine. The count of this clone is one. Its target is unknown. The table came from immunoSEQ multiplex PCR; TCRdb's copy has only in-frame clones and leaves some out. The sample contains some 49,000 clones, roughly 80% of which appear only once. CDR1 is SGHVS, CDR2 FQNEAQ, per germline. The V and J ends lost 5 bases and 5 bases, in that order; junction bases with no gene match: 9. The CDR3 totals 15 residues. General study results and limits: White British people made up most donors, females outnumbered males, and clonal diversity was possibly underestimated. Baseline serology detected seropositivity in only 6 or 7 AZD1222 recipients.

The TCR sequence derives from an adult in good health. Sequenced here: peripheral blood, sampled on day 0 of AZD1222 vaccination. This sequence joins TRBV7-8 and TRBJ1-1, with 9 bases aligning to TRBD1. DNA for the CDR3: TGTGCCAGCAGCGAACAGACAGGGGGAAGGACTGAAGCTTTCTTT. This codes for CASSEQTGGRTEAFF.